This passage covers 23 T cell receptor beta chains from one sample sequenced in a study of cytomegalovirus exposure and HLA in healthy donors. PCR involved 60 Vbeta and 13 Jbeta primers. Sequenced by immunoSEQ multiplex PCR; TCRdb stores in-frame clones only, minus some. The sample lists tens of thousands of clones, 63% occurring once. The material sequenced was PBMCs. The receptor set was obtained from a woman in her twenties or thirties in good health and CMV-seronegative.

The chain combines TRBV18 with TRBJ2-3; perhaps TRBD1 as D (6 bases). The germline V gene has CDR1 KGHSH and CDR2 LQKENI. The CDR3 totals 13 residues. V lost 3 bases, J lost 6 bases, and 10 bases lay in between. The CDR3 region has the DNA TGTGCCAGCTCACCTACACAGGGTGATACGCAGTATTTT. Translated, it gives CASSPTQGDTQYF. Full variable domain (missing parts from reference TRBV18 and TRBJ2-3): NAGVMQNPRHLVRRRGQEARLRCSPMKGHSHVYWYRQLPEEGLKFMVYLQKENIIDESGMPKERFSAEFPKEGPSILRIQQVVRGDSAAYFCASSPTQGDTQYFGPGTRLTVL.

Only a few counts were recorded for this clone. The chain has TRBV7-9 and TRBJ1-5; possibly TRBD1 for D (5 bases). Germline V gene sequence: CDR1 SEHNR, CDR2 FQNEAQ (reference sequence). V shed 2 bases and J shed 2 bases, with 7 bases lying between them. CDR3 length equals 14 residues. The chain's CDR3 is CASSLQGGNQPQHF. The CDR3 bases are TGTGCCAGCAGCTTACAGGGTGGCAATCAGCCCCAGCATTTT. The complete variable domain, with remaining parts taken from reference TRBV7-9 and TRBJ1-5, reads DTGVSQNPRHKITKRGQNVTFRCDPISEHNRLYWYRQTLGQGPEFLTYFQNEAQLEKSRLLSDRFSAERPKGSFSTLEIQRTEQGDSAMYLCASSLQGGNQPQHFGDGTRLSIL.

This clone was counted between two and nine times. Here the CDR3 DNA reads TGTGCCAGCAGCTTAGCGCGGGGGTTATACGAGCAGTACTTC. Encoded protein: CASSLARGLYEQYF. The chain has TRBV7-2 and TRBJ2-7, with 7 nucleotides matching TRBD2. CDR1 and CDR2 from the germline V gene are SGHTA and FQGNSA. The ends lost 0 bases at V and 4 bases at J; junction bases unmatched: 3. The CDR3 has 14 amino acids.

The V gene is TRBV19, the J gene TRBJ2-5, with D perhaps TRBD2 (6 bases). Trimming pared 6 bases from V and 5 bases from J, leaving 10 bases between. This CDR3 spans 12 amino acids. Germline V CDR1 and CDR2: LNHDA, SQIVND (reference sequence). The CDR3 region has the DNA TGTGCCAGTAGAGGGACTTCGGAGACCCAGTACTTC. Encoded protein: CASRGTSETQYF.

This chain uses TRBV10-3 with TRBJ1-2, with D possibly TRBD1 on 5 matching bases. V lost 0 bases and J 5 bases, leaving 13 bases between the germline ends. The CDR3 loop spans 15 amino acids. Germline V CDR1 and CDR2: ENHRY, SYGVKD. CDR3 amino acids: CAISESGRVWYGYTF. CDR3 nucleotides: TGTGCCATCAGTGAGTCAGGCAGGGTGTGGTATGGCTACACCTTC.

The genes are TRBV19 and TRBJ2-1, with D possibly TRBD2 on 5 matching bases. V lost 5 bases and J 0 bases, leaving 14 bases between the germline ends. Germline V gene data show CDR1 as LNHDA and CDR2 as SQIVND (reference sequence). The CDR3 extends over 16 amino acids. CDR3 nucleotides: TGTGCCAGTAGTGTCGTAGCGACCAGCTCCTACAATGAGCAGTTCTTC. As protein: CASSVVATSSYNEQFF.

The chain has TRBV6-5 and TRBJ2-3; TRBD2 matches at 9 bases. Germline V gene sequence: CDR1 MNHEY, CDR2 SVGAGI. The CDR3 totals 14 residues. The V and J ends lost 8 bases and 7 bases, in that order; junction bases with no gene match: 10. The CDR3 DNA reads as TGTGCCAGCGAGAGAGTAGCGGGGGCCAATACGCAGTATTTT. Translation: CASERVAGANTQYF.

The chain employs TRBV9 and TRBJ2-5; D is uncertain. The CDR3 has 14 residues. The germline V gene encodes CDR1 SGDLS and CDR2 YYNGEE. The germline V and J ends were trimmed by 0 bases and 5 bases, with 11 bases remaining between them. The CDR3 nucleotides read TGTGCCAGCAGCGTAGTCAGTTATTCGGAGACCCAGTACTTC. It translates to CASSVVSYSETQYF. Combining the CDR3 with reference TRBV9 and TRBJ2-5 gives the whole variable domain DSGVTQTPKHLITATGQRVTLRCSPRSGDLSVYWYQQSLDQGLQFLIQYYNGEERAKGNILERFSAQQFPDLHSELNLSSLELGDSALYFCASSVVSYSETQYFGPGTRLLVL.

This clone has just one count. V and J are TRBV19 and TRBJ1-5; unclear D gene. The V end lost 8 bases, the J end lost 6 bases, and 14 bases lay between the germline ends. This CDR3 spans 13 amino acids. CDR1 and CDR2 from the germline V gene are LNHDA and SQIVND (reference sequence). The CDR3 DNA is TGTGCCAGTTGGCGCGAATCGGGTCAGCCCCAGCATTTT. Protein sequence: CASWRESGQPQHF. Variable domain in full (rest from reference TRBV19 and TRBJ1-5): DGGITQSPKYLFRKEGQNVTLSCEQNLNHDAMYWYRQDPGQGLRLIYYSQIVNDFQKGDIAEGYSVSREKKESFPLTVTSAQKNPTAFYLCASWRESGQPQHFGDGTRLSIL.

This clone was counted a few times. The rearrangement joins TRBV5-1 to TRBJ1-1, with D possibly TRBD1 on 5 matching bases. The CDR3 is made up of 13 amino acids. Deletions cut 4 bases from V and 1 base from J, with 8 bases between. Looked up from germline, CDR1 is SGHRS and CDR2 is YFSETQ. CDR3 DNA: TGCGCCAGCAGCCCTACAGGGAACACTGAAGCTTTCTTT. Amino acid sequence: CASSPTGNTEAFF.

The chain couples TRBV10-3 to TRBJ2-7; 9 bases are a match to TRBD1. The CDR3 totals 18 residues. The germline gives CDR1 ENHRY, CDR2 SYGVKD. The V and J ends lost 4 bases and 2 bases, in that order; junction bases with no gene match: 15. CDR3 DNA sequence: TGTGCCATCAGTGGTTTAACAGGGGGCGGGATCGACCCCTACGAGCAGTACTTC. Protein product: CAISGLTGGGIDPYEQYF.

This clone was observed a handful of times. The genes are TRBV19 and TRBJ2-1; D may be TRBD2 (7 bases). Between the trimmed V and J ends, which lost 5 bases and 1 base, there was a span of 21 bases. CDR1 and CDR2 (germline): LNHDA, SQIVND (reference sequence). The CDR3 has 18 amino acids. The CDR3: CASSWAPTGRGSYNEQFF. The CDR3 DNA sequence: TGTGCCAGTAGTTGGGCCCCAACAGGGAGGGGATCCTACAATGAGCAGTTCTTC.

The chain links TRBV25-1 to TRBJ1-1; D gene ambiguous. Trimming cost V 6 bases and J 2 bases, with 7 bases left between them. Looked up from germline, CDR1 is MGHDK and CDR2 is SYGVNS. The CDR3 has 12 residues. In DNA form, the CDR3 reads TGTGCCAGCAGCCTCCGTAACACTGAAGCTTTCTTT. Its translation is CASSLRNTEAFF. The variable domain in full, with the rest retrieved from reference TRBV25-1 and TRBJ1-1, is EADIYQTPRYLVIGTGKKITLECSQTMGHDKMYWYQQDPGMELHLIHYSYGVNSTEKGDLSSESTVSRIRTEHFPLTLESARPSHTSQYLCASSLRNTEAFFGQGTRLTVV.

The chain links TRBV6-1 to TRBJ1-2; D gene uncertain. The germline CDR1 and CDR2 sequences are MNHNS and SASEGT. The V end was cut by 4 bases, the J end by 7 bases, with 13 bases between. This CDR3 has 13 amino acids. CDR3 coding DNA: TGTGCCAGCAGTGTTGGAGGGTCGGGTGGCTACACCTTC. This sequence encodes CASSVGGSGGYTF.

This clone was counted only a few times. The chain has TRBV25-1 and TRBJ2-7; TRBD1 matches 7 bases. Germline-derived CDR1 and CDR2 are MGHDK and SYGVNS. There are 14 residues in the CDR3. V was clipped by 3 bases and J by 0 bases; unmatched bases: 2. CDR3 in amino acids: CASSEGQFSYEQYF. As DNA, the CDR3 is TGTGCCAGCAGTGAGGGACAGTTCTCCTACGAGCAGTACTTC.

The chain joins TRBV6-5 to TRBJ2-5, with D possibly being TRBD2 (7 bases). The germline V and J ends were trimmed by 2 bases and 4 bases, with 11 bases remaining between them. Looked up from germline, CDR1 is MNHEY and CDR2 is SVGAGI. CDR3 length: 14 residues. The CDR3: CASSYRGARETQYF. The CDR3 nucleotides are TGTGCCAGCAGTTACCGGGGGGCGCGAGAGACCCAGTACTTC.

This clone was recorded only once. This chain uses TRBV5-4 with TRBJ2-3, with 12 bases aligning to TRBD2. The germline V gene encodes CDR1 SGHNT and CDR2 YYREEE (reference sequence). The CDR3 runs 16 residues. V was clipped by 2 bases and J by 2 bases; unmatched bases: 3. This CDR3 reads CASSFGLAGHTDTQYF. CDR3 coding DNA: TGTGCCAGCAGCTTCGGACTAGCGGGGCACACAGATACGCAGTATTTT.

This clone was recorded once. The chain has TRBV30 and TRBJ2-7; D unclear. V lost 8 bases and J 0 bases, leaving 11 bases between the germline ends. This CDR3 has 12 amino acids. Germline V gives CDR1 GTSNPN, CDR2 SVGIG (reference sequence). The CDR3 spells CASQRDSYEQYF. The CDR3 nucleotides read TGTGCCAGCCAGCGAGACTCCTACGAGCAGTACTTC.

The V gene is TRBV29-1, the J gene TRBJ1-4; 7 positions agree with TRBD1. Per the germline V gene, CDR1 is SQVTM and CDR2 is ANQGSEA. After removal of 7 bases from V and 3 bases from J, the junction contained 5 bases not matched to a gene. The CDR3 is 13 amino acids. The CDR3 loop is CSARTGANEKLFF. The CDR3 coding sequence is TGCAGCGCTCGAACAGGGGCTAATGAAAAACTGTTTTTT.

The chain combines TRBV11-2 with TRBJ2-2; 8 bases are shared with TRBD1. Germline V gene data show CDR1 as SGHAT and CDR2 as FQNNGV. J lost 6 bases, V lost 5 bases, and 14 bases had no gene match. The CDR3 has 17 residues. Here the CDR3 reads CASSSTRKTGVSGELFF. CDR3 bases: TGTGCCAGCAGCAGTACGCGGAAGACAGGGGTATCCGGGGAGCTGTTTTTT.

The chain couples TRBV5-1 to TRBJ2-1; 7 bases align to TRBD1. Germline V lookup: CDR1 SGHRS, CDR2 YFSETQ. This CDR3 spans 13 amino acids. The trim removed 3 bases at V and 8 bases at J, leaving 5 bases unmatched. The DNA of the CDR3 is TGCGCCAGCAGCTGGGGACAGAGGGATGAGCAGTTCTTC. It codes for CASSWGQRDEQFF.

The chain recombines TRBV5-1 with TRBJ1-1; 7 positions match TRBD1. Germline CDR1 and CDR2: SGHRS and YFSETQ. V was pared by 4 bases and J by 1 base, with 4 bases of the junction left unmatched. There are 14 residues in the CDR3. The CDR3 DNA follows: TGCGCCAGCAGCAGGGGACAGACGAACACTGAAGCTTTCTTT. Its protein product is CASSRGQTNTEAFF.

The chain combines TRBV4-3 with TRBJ2-3; D is perhaps TRBD2 (5 bases). CDR1 LGHNA and CDR2 YSLEER come from the germline V gene. The CDR3 loop spans 13 amino acids. The ends were cut back, 3 bases at V and 3 bases at J, with 7 bases in the middle. The CDR3 bases are TGCGCCAGCAGCCAGGACTTGACAGATACGCAGTATTTT. Protein product: CASSQDLTDTQYF.